Sequencing of this T cell receptor beta chain was carried out in a study of T cells in localized non-small cell lung cancer (dated by TCRdb to between 2020 and 2021). Background for the entire study: The study analyzed T cell repertoires of about 230 early-stage NSCLC patients, comparing tumors and uninvolved tumor-adjacent lungs. A mean age of approximately 66 years was recorded for the NSCLC patients, of whom around 140 were male and some 100 were female. The cohort consisted of under 300 treatment-naive NSCLC patients whose localized lung tumors had been resected. The study at large found these results: A median of around 50 of the top 100 tumor clones were detected in paired uninvolved adjacent lung, and 28 of these tumor clones were also found among the top 100 clones of the paired uninvolved adjacent lung. Because the study design was exploratory, TCR variables were selected using unadjusted p-values without false-discovery rate correction. Longer overall survival was associated with higher T cell density in blood, whereas shorter survival was associated with higher clonality in adjacent lung. The highest T cell clonality was observed in uninvolved tumor-adjacent lung, where clonality exceeded that of tumor, suggesting that antigenic responses were more focused in uninvolved tumor-adjacent lung. Because multi-region sequencing of the tumors was not done, intratumor heterogeneity could not be ruled out.

Trimming accounts for 4 bases at V and 4 bases at J, while the number of junction bases matched to no gene is 6. Spanning cysteine to phenylalanine, the CDR3 consists of 15 amino acids. The kept DNA is CDR3 alone, 45 bases in frame from the first base. Looking up the germline V gene yields CDR1 SGHDT and CDR2 YYEEEE. At diagnosis, tumor, uninvolved tumor-adjacent lung and peripheral blood were collected and then preserved as a mix of FFPE and fresh-frozen material. For TCR repertoire profiling, blood samples were analyzed as peripheral blood mononuclear cells. The immunoSEQ Assay was used to sequence TCR beta CDR3 regions from DNA. Per the original workflow: To compute T cell density, TCR beta template counts were normalized to usable DNA, which was estimated by amplifying housekeeping genes. Richness was estimated with the preseqR package, extrapolating to 400,000 templates for PBMC samples and 120,000 templates for tissue samples. Clonality was defined by subtracting Pielou's evenness from one. To identify tissue-enriched TCRs, differential abundance testing was run on productive amino-acid clonotypes with a minimum total count of 5 and an alpha of 0.1. The Jaccard Index and the Morisita Overlap Index were used to measure repertoire overlap between compartments. GLIPH clustered TCR beta CDR3s with public tetramer-defined viral CDR3s; viral motifs required at least three viral sequences plus V-gene enrichment. The immuneACCESS repertoire file appears here via TCRdb, limited to in-frame rearrangements. These files lack a portion of the clones; in checked studies, under half of the deficit traces to unresolved V genes, and the cause of the others is not known. The DNA was the basis for D and trimming; V, J and clone size are from that table. For this sample the table gives more than 100,000 clones, of which about 89% were detected only once. 1.5% to 2% of the sample is held by the ten biggest clonotypes.

In the case of this clone: Its recognized antigen is unknown. No much larger clone exists at a distance of one base, and base qualities are not known.

The input for sequencing was peripheral blood, taken before any cancer treatment. This clonotype was sampled from an older female donor with stage I lung adenocarcinoma. The chain uses TRBV5-6 and TRBJ2-7, and 12 junction bases match TRBD2. CDR3 protein: CASSPSGRGTYEQYF. DNA sequence: TGTGCCAGCAGCCCTAGCGGGAGGGGCACTTACGAGCAGTACTTC.